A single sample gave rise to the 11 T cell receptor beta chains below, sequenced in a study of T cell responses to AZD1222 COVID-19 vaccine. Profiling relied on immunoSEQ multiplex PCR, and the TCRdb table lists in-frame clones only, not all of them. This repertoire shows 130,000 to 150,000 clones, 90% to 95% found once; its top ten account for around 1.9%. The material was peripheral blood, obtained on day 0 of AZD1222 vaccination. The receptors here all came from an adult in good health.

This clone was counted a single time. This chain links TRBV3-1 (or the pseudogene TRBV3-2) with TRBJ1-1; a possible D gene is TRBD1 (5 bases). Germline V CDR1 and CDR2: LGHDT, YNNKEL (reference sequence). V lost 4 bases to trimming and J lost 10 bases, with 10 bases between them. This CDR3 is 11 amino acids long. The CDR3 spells CASSPGVGAFF. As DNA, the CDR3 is TGTGCCAGCAGCCCGGGGGTAGGAGCTTTCTTT.

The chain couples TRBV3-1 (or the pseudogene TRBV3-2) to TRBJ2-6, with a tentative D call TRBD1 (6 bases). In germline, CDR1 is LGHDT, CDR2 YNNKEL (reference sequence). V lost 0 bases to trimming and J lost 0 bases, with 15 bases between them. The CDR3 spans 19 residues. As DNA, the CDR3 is TGTGCCAGCAGCCAAGATGGGGGCAGGGCCTCCTCTGGGGCCAACGTCCTGACTTTC. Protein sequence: CASSQDGGRASSGANVLTF.

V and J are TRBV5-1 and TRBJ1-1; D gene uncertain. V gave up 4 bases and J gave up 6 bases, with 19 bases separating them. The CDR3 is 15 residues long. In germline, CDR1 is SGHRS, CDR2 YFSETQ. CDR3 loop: CASSRLGGSGPEAFF. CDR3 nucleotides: TGCGCCAGCAGCCGCCTGGGAGGGTCCGGCCCTGAAGCTTTCTTT.

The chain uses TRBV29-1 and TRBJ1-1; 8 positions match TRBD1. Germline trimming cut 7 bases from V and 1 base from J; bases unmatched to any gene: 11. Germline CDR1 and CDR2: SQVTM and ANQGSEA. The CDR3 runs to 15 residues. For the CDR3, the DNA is TGCAGCGGACACGCTACCGGGACAGGGAACACTGAAGCTTTCTTT. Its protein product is CSGHATGTGNTEAFF.

The CDR3 here is CASSYQGEEKLFF. For the CDR3, the DNA is TGTGCCAGCAGTTACCAGGGGGAGGAAAAACTGTTTTTT. V usage is TRBV6-5 and J usage is TRBJ1-4, with 7 positions matching TRBD1. The germline V gene has CDR1 MNHEY and CDR2 SVGAGI. The junction had 2 bases not matched to a gene; V was cut back by 2 bases and J by 8 bases. This CDR3 is built from 13 residues.

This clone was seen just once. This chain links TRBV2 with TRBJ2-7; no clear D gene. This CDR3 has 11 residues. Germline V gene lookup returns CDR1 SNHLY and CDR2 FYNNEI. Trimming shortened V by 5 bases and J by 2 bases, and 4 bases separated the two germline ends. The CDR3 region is CASSQAYEQYF. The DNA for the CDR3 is TGTGCCAGCAGTCAGGCCTACGAGCAGTACTTC.

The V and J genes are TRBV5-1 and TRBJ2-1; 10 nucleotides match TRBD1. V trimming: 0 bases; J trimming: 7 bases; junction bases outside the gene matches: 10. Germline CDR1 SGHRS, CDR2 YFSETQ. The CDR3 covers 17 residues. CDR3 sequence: CASSLASQTGGGNEQFF. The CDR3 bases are TGCGCCAGCAGCTTGGCCTCCCAGACAGGGGGCGGGAATGAGCAGTTCTTC.

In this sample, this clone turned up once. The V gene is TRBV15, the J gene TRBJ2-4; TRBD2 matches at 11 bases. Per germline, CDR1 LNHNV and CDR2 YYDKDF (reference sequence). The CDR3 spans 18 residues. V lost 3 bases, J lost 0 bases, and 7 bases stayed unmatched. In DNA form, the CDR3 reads TGTGCCACCAGCAGGCATAGCGGGAGGGTAGGAGCCAAAAACATTCAGTACTTC. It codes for CATSRHSGRVGAKNIQYF.

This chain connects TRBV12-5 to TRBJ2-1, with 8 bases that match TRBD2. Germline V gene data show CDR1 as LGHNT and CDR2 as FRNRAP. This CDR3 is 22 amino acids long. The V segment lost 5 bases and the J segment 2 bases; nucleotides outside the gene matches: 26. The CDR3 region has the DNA TGTGCTAGTGGTACCCCATGTCGGGAGGGTACTACCATTATACCGCCCTACAATGAGCAGTTCTTC. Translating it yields CASGTPCREGTTIIPPYNEQFF.

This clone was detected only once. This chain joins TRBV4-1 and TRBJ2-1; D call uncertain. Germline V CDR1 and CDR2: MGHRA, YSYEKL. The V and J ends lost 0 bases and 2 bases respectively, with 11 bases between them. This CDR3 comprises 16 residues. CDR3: CASSQDPSVTYNEQFF. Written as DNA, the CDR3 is TGCGCCAGCAGCCAAGATCCCAGCGTTACCTACAATGAGCAGTTCTTC.

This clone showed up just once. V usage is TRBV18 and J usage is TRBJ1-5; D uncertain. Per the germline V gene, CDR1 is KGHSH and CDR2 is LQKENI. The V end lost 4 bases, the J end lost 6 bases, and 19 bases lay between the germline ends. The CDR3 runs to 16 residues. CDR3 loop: CASSRVGRAATQPQHF. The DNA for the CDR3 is TGTGCCAGCTCACGCGTGGGCCGAGCTGCGACTCAGCCCCAGCATTTT. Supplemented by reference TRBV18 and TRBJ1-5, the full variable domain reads NAGVMQNPRHLVRRRGQEARLRCSPMKGHSHVYWYRQLPEEGLKFMVYLQKENIIDESGMPKERFSAEFPKEGPSILRIQQVVRGDSAAYFCASSRVGRAATQPQHFGDGTRLSIL.